One T cell receptor beta chain is described in this entry. The antigen remains undetermined. Individuals who donated were healthy Caucasians from Russia aged about 6 to 100. Drawing of peripheral blood yielded roughly 9.8 milliliters from each donor. The data were taken from a study of blood T cells in healthy people across ages. Broader study findings: Unsorted PBMCs blocked a conclusive comparison of naive and antigen-experienced cells.

The CDR3 length is 14 residues. Trimming removed 1 base at V and 8 bases at J, with 14 bases between. Germline V lookup: CDR1 LNHDA, CDR2 SQIVND (reference sequence). Primed by a sample-barcoded 5' primer and a J-beta primer mix, a second PCR proceeded for about 6 to 12 cycles. Individual samples furnished no less than 2.5 million CDR3-containing paired-end reads apiece. TCRdb reprocessed the 5' RACE reads via MiXCR and lists one record per CDR3 protein. The sample shows 1.5 million to 2 million distinct CDR3 sequences, almost 35% of them seen only once. The chain uses TRBV19 and TRBJ1-2; unclear D gene. This sequence originates from a woman aged 30 to 39 in good health. Material: blood. The CDR3 here is CASSIGGFGYGYTF. As DNA, the CDR3 is TGTGCCAGTAGTATAGGTGGCTTCGGCTACGGCTACACCTTC.